This T cell receptor (beta chain) was captured in a study of technical replicates of blood from a handful of donors. V dropped 2 bases and J dropped 8 bases, with 5 bases sitting between them. CDR1 MNHNS and CDR2 SASEGT come from the germline V gene. The CDR3 covers 11 residues. Sequencing was performed with immunoSEQ multiplex PCR; in TCRdb, only in-frame clones are kept and a portion is missing. The repertoire holds around 70,000 clones, with roughly 92% as singletons. Sequencing used T cells isolated from PBMCs. The V and J genes are TRBV6-1 and TRBJ2-3; D is ambiguous. This receptor was taken from a human donor in good health. CDR3 DNA sequence: TGTGCCAGCAGTGAACTGCGTACGCAGTATTTT. Amino acids: CASSELRTQYF.